These T cell receptor beta chains were read from a single sample in a study of T cell responses to AZD1222 COVID-19 vaccine. Sequenced by immunoSEQ multiplex PCR; TCRdb stores in-frame clones only, minus some. The top ten clones hold around 3.6% of a sample with more than 130,000 clones, about nine tenths of them seen once. Specimen: peripheral blood, collected on day 0 of AZD1222 vaccination. The receptors were gathered from an adult in good health. Both conserved end residues are part of each CDR3. D genes are given only for firm matches. Part of the rows lack a size; the others show once, few, many or a class for expanded clones.

clone size	V gene	D gene	J gene	CDR3 DNA	CDR3 protein
.	TRBV27	.	TRBJ2-7	TGTGCCAGCATTGGGTCAGGCGAGCAGTACTTC	CASIGSGEQYF
.	TRBV25-1	.	TRBJ1-6	TGTGCCAGCAGTGGGGGGCGGCGGAACTATAATTCACCCCTCCACTTT	CASSGGRRNYNSPLHF
many	TRBV9	.	TRBJ1-1	TGTGCCAGCAGTCCCCGGGGTAGAGCTGAAGCTTTCTTT	CASSPRGRAEAFF
.	TRBV18	.	TRBJ2-2	TGTGCCAGCTCACCAAACCCGCCGAACACCGGGGAGCTGTTTTTT	CASSPNPPNTGELFF
.	TRBV18	TRBD1	TRBJ1-1	TGTGCCAGCTCACCGCGACAGGGGGCCACTGAAGCTTTCTTT	CASSPRQGATEAFF
.	TRBV7-9	TRBD1	TRBJ1-2	TGTGCCAGCAGGACAGGGGGCTTTAACTATGGCTACACCTTC	CASRTGGFNYGYTF
few	TRBV14	.	TRBJ1-1	TGTGCCAGCAGCCAAGAGAGGGCCCGAGAAGCTTTCTTT	CASSQERAREAFF
.	TRBV3-1/TRBV3-2	.	TRBJ1-6	TGTGCCAGCAGCCAAGATACCGGGGGGGGATCACCCCTCCACTTT	CASSQDTGGGSPLHF
.	TRBV6-5	.	TRBJ2-7	TGTGCCAGCCTTGAGGCGGGGGCCGACTACGAGCAGTACTTC	CASLEAGADYEQYF
.	TRBV5-4	.	TRBJ2-7	TGTGCCAGCAGCGTCGGGGCAGCCATCTACGAGCAGTACTTC	CASSVGAAIYEQYF
.	TRBV5-5	TRBD2	TRBJ2-1	TGTGCCAGCAGGGCCTCGGTGGGGAGGGCGAATGAGCAGTTCTTC	CASRASVGRANEQFF
.	TRBV11-2	.	TRBJ1-2	TGTGCCAGCAGCTTACAGCCAGAGTCTCGCTATGGCTACACCTTC	CASSLQPESRYGYTF
.	TRBV7-2	.	TRBJ2-5	TGTGCCAGCAGCTCCTGGGCCCTGACGGAAGAGACCCAGTACTTC	CASSSWALTEETQYF
.	TRBV7-2	TRBD1	TRBJ1-2	TGTGCCAGCAGCCCTTGGACAGGAGACTATGGCTACACCTTC	CASSPWTGDYGYTF
.	TRBV7-8	.	TRBJ1-1	TGTGCCAGCAAACCAGTGGGGAACACTGAAGCTTTCTTT	CASKPVGNTEAFF
.	TRBV27	.	TRBJ2-2	TGTGCCAGCAGGGCGGCAGGGTTTAGCCCCGGGGAGCTGTTTTTT	CASRAAGFSPGELFF
.	TRBV5-1	.	TRBJ1-4	TGCGCCAGCAGCGGGACATCAACTAATGAAAAACTGTTTTTT	CASSGTSTNEKLFF
.	TRBV19	.	TRBJ2-3	TGTGCCAGTAGTCGAGGAGAAGGAGGGGATGTTTTCACAGATACGCAGTATTTT	CASSRGEGGDVFTDTQYF
once	TRBV2	TRBD2	TRBJ2-7	TGTGCCAGCAGTGAAGGAGCGGGGCTACCCTACGAGCAGTACTTC	CASSEGAGLPYEQYF
.	TRBV7-3	.	TRBJ1-1	TGTGCCAGCAGCCCGCAGACAGAGAACACTGAAGCTTTCTTT	CASSPQTENTEAFF
.	TRBV6-1	.	TRBJ1-3	TGTGCCAGCAGTGGCACGGGGGACTTAAGCTCTGGAAACACCATATATTTT	CASSGTGDLSSGNTIYF
.	TRBV2	.	TRBJ2-1	TGTGCCAGCAGTGCAGCGCGGTCCTACAATGAGCAGTTCTTC	CASSAARSYNEQFF
once	TRBV7-7	.	TRBJ1-6	TGTGCCAGCAGCTCTAGTCCAGGGAACTCACCCCTCCACTTT	CASSSSPGNSPLHF